The clone carrying this T cell receptor beta chain was detected only a few times. TCRdb's copy holds only in-frame clones and misses some; the assay was immunoSEQ multiplex PCR. The table includes hundreds of thousands of clones, about three quarters detected once. These data come from a study of blood T cell repertoires in COVID-19. The CDR3 is 16 residues long. Germline CDR1 LNHDA, CDR2 SQIVND (reference sequence). Trimming shortened V by 6 bases and J by 7 bases, and 22 bases separated the two germline ends. The chain links TRBV19 to TRBJ2-1; a weak D match, TRBD2 (8 bases). Source material: peripheral blood. The sequence came from a woman aged 80 or over with acute or convalescent COVID-19. CDR3: CASRDPGQAGGNEQFF. In DNA, the CDR3 is TGTGCCAGTAGAGACCCAGGACAGGCGGGGGGTAATGAGCAGTTCTTC.